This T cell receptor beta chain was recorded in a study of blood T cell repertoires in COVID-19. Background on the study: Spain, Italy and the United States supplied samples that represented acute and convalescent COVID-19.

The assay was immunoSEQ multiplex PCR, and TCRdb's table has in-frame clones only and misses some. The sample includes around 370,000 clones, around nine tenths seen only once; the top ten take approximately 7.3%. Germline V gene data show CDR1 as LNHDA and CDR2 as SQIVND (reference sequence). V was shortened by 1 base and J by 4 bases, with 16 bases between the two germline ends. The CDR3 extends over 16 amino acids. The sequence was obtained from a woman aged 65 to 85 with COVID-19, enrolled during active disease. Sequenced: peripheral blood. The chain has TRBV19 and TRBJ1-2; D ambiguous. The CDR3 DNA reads TGTGCCAGTAGTATAGGAAGGAACAGAATCACCTATGGCTACACCTTC. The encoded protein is CASSIGRNRITYGYTF. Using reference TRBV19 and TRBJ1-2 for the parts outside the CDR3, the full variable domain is DGGITQSPKYLFRKEGQNVTLSCEQNLNHDAMYWYRQDPGQGLRLIYYSQIVNDFQKGDIAEGYSVSREKKESFPLTVTSAQKNPTAFYLCASSIGRNRITYGYTFGSGTRLTVV.